These 18 T cell receptor beta chains came from one sample sequenced in a study of PD-1 blockade in mismatch repair-deficient tumors. This table comes from immunoSEQ multiplex PCR, and its TCRdb copy is limited to in-frame clones, with some not included. The sample yields some 130,000 clones, 88% seen once. Sequencing was performed on peripheral blood, taken 70 to 73 weeks after starting pembrolizumab. Source of these receptors: an adult with mismatch repair-deficient cancer.

CDR3 amino acids: CASSLGQGEEKLFF. As DNA, the CDR3 is TGTGCCAGCAGCTTAGGACAGGGCGAGGAAAAACTGTTTTTT. V usage is TRBV7-9 and J usage is TRBJ1-4, with 7 bases aligning to TRBD1. Germline assignment: CDR1 SEHNR and CDR2 FQNEAQ (reference sequence). The CDR3 runs 14 residues. V trimming: 1 base; J trimming: 8 bases; junction bases outside the gene matches: 4. The full variable domain, with the rest looked up from reference TRBV7-9 and TRBJ1-4, is DTGVSQNPRHKITKRGQNVTFRCDPISEHNRLYWYRQTLGQGPEFLTYFQNEAQLEKSRLLSDRFSAERPKGSFSTLEIQRTEQGDSAMYLCASSLGQGEEKLFFGSGTQLSVL.

The V gene is TRBV6-1, the J gene TRBJ2-7, with D hard to call. Trimming removed 2 bases at V and 1 base at J, with 18 bases between. Germline V lookup: CDR1 MNHNS, CDR2 SASEGT. This CDR3 is 17 amino acids long. The CDR3 bases are TGTGCCAGCAGTGAAACCTTCCGAACCACCCATTCCTACGAGCAGTACTTC. Amino acids: CASSETFRTTHSYEQYF.

The chain uses TRBV5-3 and TRBJ2-7; tentative D call: TRBD2 (5 bases). TRBV5-3 is an ORF, and what it does is uncertain. The CDR3 extends over 15 amino acids. V was clipped by 4 bases and J by 1 base, with 15 bases between them. The CDR3 region has the DNA TGTGCCAGAAGCAAAAGAGCAGCGGAATCCTACGAGCAGTACTTC. This sequence encodes CARSKRAAESYEQYF.

The chain joins TRBV6-4 to TRBJ2-2; D perhaps matches TRBD2 (6 bases). CDR3 length equals 13 residues. Trimming took off 4 bases at V and 5 bases at J, with 8 bases between the two ends. Germline CDR1 MRHNA, CDR2 SNTAGT. CDR3 DNA sequence: TGTGCCAGCAGTGTCGGGACTACCGGGGAGCTGTTTTTT. Translated: CASSVGTTGELFF.

This rearrangement joins TRBV19 to TRBJ2-1; TRBD2 aligns across 7 bases. J lost 5 bases, V lost 2 bases, and 6 bases had no gene match. Germline CDR1 LNHDA, CDR2 SQIVND (reference sequence). The CDR3 covers 15 residues. CDR3 bases: TGTGCCAGTAGTATATCCGGGAGGCCGCACAATGAGCAGTTCTTC. Protein sequence: CASSISGRPHNEQFF.

The J gene is TRBJ2-2, the V gene TRBV5-1; D is ambiguous. The CDR3 runs to 12 residues. Trimming pared 4 bases from V and 2 bases from J, leaving 3 bases between. Germline-derived CDR1 and CDR2 are SGHRS and YFSETQ. The CDR3 is CASSRNTGELFF. CDR3 coding DNA: TGCGCCAGCAGCCGAAACACCGGGGAGCTGTTTTTT.

The chain uses TRBV7-9 and TRBJ2-3; a possible D gene is TRBD2 (6 bases). Trimming cost V 8 bases and J 6 bases, with 12 bases left between them. The CDR3 is made up of 12 amino acids. Germline V gives CDR1 SEHNR, CDR2 FQNEAQ (reference sequence). The CDR3 here is CASVLGSDTQYF. CDR3 nucleotide sequence: TGTGCCAGCGTGCTCGGGAGTGATACGCAGTATTTT. Drawing the rest from reference TRBV7-9 and TRBJ2-3, the complete variable domain is DTGVSQNPRHKITKRGQNVTFRCDPISEHNRLYWYRQTLGQGPEFLTYFQNEAQLEKSRLLSDRFSAERPKGSFSTLEIQRTEQGDSAMYLCASVLGSDTQYFGPGTRLTVL.

V is TRBV9 and J is TRBJ1-4; TRBD1 agrees at 7 bases. The CDR3 spans 16 residues. V dropped 3 bases and J dropped 6; count of bases not matched to a gene: 11. Germline assignment: CDR1 SGDLS and CDR2 YYNGEE. The CDR3 region has the DNA TGTGCCAGCAGCGGAGGGTTTGACAGGGTGGATGAAAAACTGTTTTTT. Its translation is CASSGGFDRVDEKLFF.

The chain employs TRBV11-2 and TRBJ2-7, with TRBD2 matching over 11 bases. CDR3 length: 17 amino acids. Germline CDR1 SGHAT, CDR2 FQNNGV. V gave up 2 bases and J gave up 0 bases; unmatched junction bases: 6. CDR3 in DNA: TGTGCCAGCAGCTTATTTAGGGGACTAGCGGACTCCTACGAGCAGTACTTC. This gives the protein CASSLFRGLADSYEQYF.

The chain recombines TRBV4-2 with TRBJ1-2; a weak D match, TRBD1 (6 bases). Germline-derived CDR1 and CDR2 are LGHNA and YNFKEQ. The V end lost 1 base, the J end lost 6 bases, and 18 bases lay between the germline ends. The CDR3 consists of 16 residues. DNA of the CDR3: TGTGCCAGCAGCCAAGGGACACGGGACACATCGGATGGCTACACCTTC. Protein product: CASSQGTRDTSDGYTF.

The V and J genes are TRBV7-6 and TRBJ2-2; unclear D gene. Germline V gene sequence: CDR1 SGHVS, CDR2 FNYEAQ. V was shortened by 1 base and J by 3 bases, with 6 bases between the two germline ends. The CDR3 spans 14 residues. CDR3 sequence (DNA): TGTGCCAGCAGCTTAGAAGTGGACACCGGGGAGCTGTTTTTT. Translation: CASSLEVDTGELFF.

This sequence joins TRBV27 and TRBJ2-7; D might be TRBD1 (9 bases). Trimming removed 6 bases from V and 9 bases from J, with 24 bases in between. The CDR3 length is 15 residues. Per the germline V gene, CDR1 is MNHEY and CDR2 is SMNVEV (reference sequence). CDR3 sequence (DNA): TGTGCCAGCAGCATGGGGACAGGGACTAGTCGGCTGCAGTACTTC. It is translated as CASSMGTGTSRLQYF.

The chain couples TRBV7-3 to TRBJ2-3; 12 nucleotides align to TRBD2. Germline CDR1 reads SGHTA; CDR2 reads FQGTGA. V trimming: 8 bases; J trimming: 5 bases; junction bases outside the gene matches: 2. This CDR3 comprises 13 residues. Here the CDR3 reads CASATSGGDTQYF. The CDR3 bases are TGTGCCAGCGCGACTAGCGGGGGAGATACGCAGTATTTT.

This chain uses TRBV7-9 with TRBJ2-2, with TRBD1 matching 8 bases. CDR1 is SEHNR, CDR2 FQNEAQ, per germline (reference sequence). The CDR3 length is 15 residues. J gave up 6 bases and V 4 bases, and 7 bases lay outside the gene matches. CDR3 loop: CASSSFQGAAGELFF. In DNA form, the CDR3 reads TGTGCCAGCAGCTCGTTTCAGGGGGCCGCCGGGGAGCTGTTTTTT.

The chain couples TRBV10-2 to TRBJ2-3; D not certain. The CDR3 runs to 12 residues. V lost 10 bases, J lost 0 bases, and 8 bases lay in between. Germline loops: CDR1 WSHSY, CDR2 SAAADI. The CDR3 reads CATAPSTDTQYF. CDR3 sequence (DNA): TGCGCCACCGCCCCTAGCACAGATACGCAGTATTTT.

This chain uses TRBV4-1 with TRBJ2-2, with 10 nucleotides matching TRBD2. Per the germline V gene, CDR1 is MGHRA and CDR2 is YSYEKL. V shed 1 base, J shed 5 bases, and the junction held 4 bases outside the gene matches. CDR3 length: 16 residues. This chain's CDR3 is CASSQVKGLATGELFF. CDR3 DNA: TGCGCCAGCAGCCAAGTAAAGGGACTAGCGACCGGGGAGCTGTTTTTT.

On this clone itself: Within the sample, other DNA sequences also encode this same CDR3. The V and J genes are TRBV30 and TRBJ2-7, with D perhaps matching TRBD2 (6 bases). The CDR3 is made up of 12 amino acids. CDR1 is GTSNPN and CDR2 is SVGIG in the germline V gene (reference sequence). Trimming took 2 bases from V and 4 from J, leaving 9 bases between them. For the CDR3, the DNA is TGTGCCTGGAGTACCGGGACTTACGAGCAGTACTTC. Translating it yields CAWSTGTYEQYF.

The sample holds one count of this clone. The rearrangement joins TRBV5-8 to TRBJ2-7; 11 bases fit TRBD2. Trimming at V came to 2 bases and at J to 3 bases, leaving 10 bases not matched to a gene. Germline V gives CDR1 SGHTS, CDR2 YDEGEE. This CDR3 is built from 17 residues. The CDR3 DNA reads as TGTGCCAGCAGCTTCGGACTAGCGGGCCTTACGGGCTACGAGCAGTACTTC. Translating gives CASSFGLAGLTGYEQYF. The whole variable domain, filled in from reference TRBV5-8 and TRBJ2-7, reads EAGVTQSPTHLIKTRGQQATLRCSPISGHTSVYWYQQALGLGLQFLLWYDEGEERNRGNFPPRFSGRQFPNYSSELNVNALELEDSALYLCASSFGLAGLTGYEQYFGPGTRLTVT.